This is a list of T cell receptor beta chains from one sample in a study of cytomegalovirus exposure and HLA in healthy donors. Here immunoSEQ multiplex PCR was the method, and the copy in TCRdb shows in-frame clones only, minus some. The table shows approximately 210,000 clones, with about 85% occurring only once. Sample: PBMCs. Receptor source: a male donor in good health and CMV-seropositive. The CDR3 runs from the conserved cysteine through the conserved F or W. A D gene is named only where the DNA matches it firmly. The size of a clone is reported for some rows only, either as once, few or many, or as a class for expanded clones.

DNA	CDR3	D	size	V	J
TGCAGCGGGTCACAGGGGGGCGGGAACGAGCAGTACTTC	CSGSQGGGNEQYF	TRBD1	NA	TRBV29-1	TRBJ2-7
TGTGCCAGCAGACTAAACCAGGGAGGCTACACCTTC	CASRLNQGGYTF	NA	NA	TRBV9	TRBJ1-2
TGTGCCAGCAGCTCACTCAGGACTAGCGGGAGGGTCAATGAGCAGTTCTTC	CASSSLRTSGRVNEQFF	TRBD2	NA	TRBV7-2	TRBJ2-1
TGTGCCAGCAGCTCCCCACTCGGGGGACTAGCGGGAGTAACCGGGGAGCTGTTTTTT	CASSSPLGGLAGVTGELFF	TRBD2	NA	TRBV7-8	TRBJ2-2
TGCGCCAGCAGCCAAGGATTAGCCTCCCAGGGTATTAACTATGGCTACACCTTC	CASSQGLASQGINYGYTF	NA	few	TRBV4-3	TRBJ1-2
TGTGCCAGCAGCTTGACCCAGGTCGCAGGATCACCCCTCCACTTT	CASSLTQVAGSPLHF	NA	NA	TRBV5-6	TRBJ1-6
TGCAGTGCTAGATTCAGAACTGAAGCTTTCTTT	CSARFRTEAFF	NA	NA	TRBV20-1	TRBJ1-1
TGTGCCAGCTCACTTGGGTTAACAGGGGATCAGCCCCAGCATTTT	CASSLGLTGDQPQHF	TRBD1	NA	TRBV18	TRBJ1-5
TGCGCCAGCAGTCGACCCGAGGACAGATTCTATGGCTACACCTTC	CASSRPEDRFYGYTF	NA	NA	TRBV4-1	TRBJ1-2
TGCGCCAGCAGACTAGCGGGAGGAAGTAGCACAGATACGCAGTATTTT	CASRLAGGSSTDTQYF	TRBD2	NA	TRBV5-1	TRBJ2-3
TGTGCCAGCAGTCCCCCCGGGACACTGGAGACCCAGTACTTC	CASSPPGTLETQYF	NA	NA	TRBV6-5	TRBJ2-5
TGTGCTAGCAGCCCCGGGACAGATCGCACAGATACGCAGTATTTT	CASSPGTDRTDTQYF	TRBD1	NA	TRBV7-7	TRBJ2-3
TGTGCCAGCAGTCCTCGGGGGGGTCGACGACTCACCATATATTTT	CASSPRGGRRLTIYF	NA	NA	TRBV27	TRBJ1-3
TGTGCCAGCAGCTTAGGAAACGGGTGGGATACGCAGTATTTT	CASSLGNGWDTQYF	NA	NA	TRBV5-5	TRBJ2-3
TGTGCCAGCACCCCGGGACAGGGTAGTACTGAAGCTTTCTTT	CASTPGQGSTEAFF	TRBD1	NA	TRBV7-9	TRBJ1-1
TGTGCCAGTAGACACCTTTATGGGCTCGGAAACACCATATATTTT	CASRHLYGLGNTIYF	NA	once	TRBV19	TRBJ1-3
TGTGCCAGCAGCGGACGACTAGCGGGAGGGCCCACCGGGGAGCTGTTTTTT	CASSGRLAGGPTGELFF	TRBD2	NA	TRBV9	TRBJ2-2
TGTGCCAGTCGGGACAGGGGGCTTTCTGGGGCCAACGTCCTGACTTTC	CASRDRGLSGANVLTF	TRBD1	few	TRBV19	TRBJ2-6
TGTGCCAGCAGTAGGACTAGCGTCCGCACAGATACGCAGTATTTT	CASSRTSVRTDTQYF	TRBD2	NA	TRBV9	TRBJ2-3
TGTGCCAGCAGCTTATTAGCGGGGAACCAAGAGACCCAGTACTTC	CASSLLAGNQETQYF	TRBD2	once	TRBV7-3	TRBJ2-5
TGTGCCAGCAGTTTTTCTCGGGACACCTATGGCTACACCTTC	CASSFSRDTYGYTF	NA	NA	TRBV27	TRBJ1-2
TGTGCCAGCAGCTTGGCTTCAGGGTGGAGCTATGGCTACACCTTC	CASSLASGWSYGYTF	NA	NA	TRBV5-5	TRBJ1-2
TGTGCCTGGAGTGACCCCGGGACTCACTACGAGCAGTACTTC	CAWSDPGTHYEQYF	NA	NA	TRBV30	TRBJ2-7
TGTGCCAGCAGTAACCGGAGGGCCGGCTACACCTTC	CASSNRRAGYTF	NA	NA	TRBV27	TRBJ1-2
TGTGCCAGCAGTAGCCCTAGGACTAGCAGCTACGAGCAGTACTTC	CASSSPRTSSYEQYF	TRBD2	NA	TRBV6-6	TRBJ2-7
TGTGCCAGCAGCTTAAACGGACAGGGGTCCACTGAAGCTTTCTTT	CASSLNGQGSTEAFF	TRBD1	NA	TRBV7-3	TRBJ1-1
TGTGCCAGCAGCTTGGTGGGACAGCGACACTATGAAGCTTTCTTT	CASSLVGQRHYEAFF	TRBD1	NA	TRBV5-4	TRBJ1-1